What follows are 32 T cell receptor beta chains derived from one specimen sequenced in a study of blood T cell repertoires in COVID-19. TCRdb's table, derived via immunoSEQ multiplex PCR, lists solely in-frame clones and lacks some. The sample lists just over 250,000 clones, around nine tenths occurring once. The sample was peripheral blood. Receptors were obtained from a man in his forties who had recovered from COVID-19.

The chain employs TRBV28 and TRBJ2-1; TRBD1 aligns across 8 bases. The J segment lost 8 bases and the V segment lost 4 bases, leaving 7 bases of the junction unmatched. The CDR3 sequence is 14 residues long. CDR1 is MDHEN and CDR2 is SYDVKM in the germline V gene. The CDR3 sequence is CASSWAGGWDEQFF. The CDR3 nucleotides are TGTGCCAGCAGTTGGGCAGGGGGCTGGGATGAGCAGTTCTTC.

This clone came up once. The V call is TRBV4-3, the J call TRBJ2-1, with 7 positions matching TRBD1. The CDR3 is made up of 16 amino acids. Germline lookup yields CDR1 LGHNA and CDR2 YSLEER. The junction had 13 bases not matched to a gene; V was cut back by 4 bases and J by 7 bases. CDR3 nucleotide sequence: TGCGCCAGCAGCCCGCGGCCCGCAGGGGGATCAAATGAGCAGTTCTTC. Translating gives CASSPRPAGGSNEQFF.

The CDR3: CASSTHSGSSYNEQFF. CDR3 coding DNA: TGTGCCAGCAGCACCCATAGCGGGAGTAGCTACAATGAGCAGTTCTTC. This chain links TRBV7-2 with TRBJ2-1; 9 nucleotides agree with TRBD2. The germline CDR1 and CDR2 sequences are SGHTA and FQGNSA. Trimming cost V 5 bases and J 3 bases; bases outside gene matches: 8. This CDR3 has 16 residues.

The chain is built from TRBV11-2 and TRBJ2-1, with D possibly TRBD1 on 6 matching bases. Trimming took off 3 bases at V and 15 bases at J, with 21 bases between the two ends. This CDR3 comprises 14 residues. Germline values: CDR1 SGHAT, CDR2 FQNNGV. This CDR3 reads CASSLSTGYLSAFF. The CDR3 coding sequence is TGTGCCAGCAGCTTGAGCACAGGGTACCTCTCGGCGTTCTTC.

The chain has TRBV5-5 and TRBJ2-2; D is perhaps TRBD2 (5 bases). The CDR3 is 14 amino acids. The germline V gene encodes CDR1 SGHKS and CDR2 YYEKEE (reference sequence). Trimming removed 3 bases at V and 7 bases at J, with 13 bases between. The CDR3 is CASSSRVEGGELFF. CDR3 coding DNA: TGTGCCAGCAGCTCTCGCGTCGAGGGCGGGGAGCTGTTTTTT. The variable domain in full, with the rest retrieved from reference TRBV5-5 and TRBJ2-2, is DAGVTQSPTHLIKTRGQQVTLRCSPISGHKSVSWYQQVLGQGPQFIFQYYEKEERGRGNFPDRFSARQFPNYSSELNVNALLLGDSALYLCASSSRVEGGELFFGEGSRLTVL.

The rearrangement joins TRBV5-6 to TRBJ1-1, with 10 positions matching TRBD1. V trimming: 1 base; J trimming: 4 bases; junction bases outside the gene matches: 4. Per the germline V gene, CDR1 is SGHDT and CDR2 is YYEEEE. This CDR3 comprises 15 residues. CDR3 sequence: CASSLWGQGITEAFF. CDR3 DNA: TGTGCCAGCAGCTTGTGGGGACAGGGGATCACTGAAGCTTTCTTT.

The CDR3 sequence: CASSPDSLLNTEAFF. CDR3 coding DNA: TGTGCCAGCAGCCCAGACAGTCTTCTGAACACTGAAGCTTTCTTT. V usage is TRBV5-4 and J usage is TRBJ1-1, with D maybe TRBD1 (5 bases). Trimming removed 4 bases from V and 0 bases from J, with 13 bases in between. The CDR3 has 15 residues. Germline V gene sequence: CDR1 SGHNT, CDR2 YYREEE (reference sequence).

Points on this clone: A read error may account for a junction end that differs from germline. The gene calls are TRBV7-6 and TRBJ2-3; 9 bases agree with TRBD1. From germline, CDR1 is SGHVS and CDR2 FNYEAQ. This CDR3 region has 12 residues. In DNA form, the CDR3 reads TGTGCCAGCAGCTTAGGGGGGACAGGGAAGGATTTT. This gives the protein CASSLGGTGKDF.

V gene TRBV15 combines with J gene TRBJ1-2; a weak D match, TRBD1 (5 bases). The length of the CDR3 is 14 residues. CDR1 and CDR2 from the germline V gene are LNHNV and YYDKDF (reference sequence). The ends were cut back, 5 bases at V and 2 bases at J, with 12 bases in the middle. The CDR3 region has the DNA TGTGCCACCAGCCCAGACAGTTACAACTATGGCTACACCTTC. Translation gives CATSPDSYNYGYTF.

This chain links TRBV10-3 with TRBJ1-6; no clear D gene. The CDR3 length is 13 residues. Trimming took 3 bases from V and 7 from J, leaving 7 bases between them. In germline, CDR1 is ENHRY, CDR2 SYGVKD. CDR3 sequence reads: CAISDSFNSPLHF. The CDR3 DNA reads as TGTGCCATCAGTGACAGTTTCAATTCACCCCTCCACTTT.

V is TRBV6-2 or TRBV6-3 and J is TRBJ2-3; D might be TRBD1 (6 bases). V was trimmed by 0 bases and J by 4 bases, leaving 17 bases between them. CDR3 length: 17 residues. Germline CDR1 reads MNHEY; CDR2 reads SVGEGT. This CDR3 is CASSYSGRGMGPDTQYF. The CDR3 nucleotides are TGTGCCAGCAGTTACTCTGGCAGGGGTATGGGCCCAGATACGCAGTATTTT.

This chain connects TRBV20-1 to TRBJ2-7; D might be TRBD2 (6 bases). In germline, CDR1 is DFQATT, CDR2 SNEGSKA (reference sequence). The CDR3 is 13 amino acids. V was cut by 3 bases and J by 4 bases, with 13 bases left in between. CDR3 amino acids: CSASFRGNYEQYF. The CDR3 nucleotides read TGCAGTGCTAGTTTCCGCGGGAATTACGAGCAGTACTTC.

The chain couples TRBV7-8 to TRBJ1-1, with 8 bases that match TRBD1. The CDR3 is made up of 14 amino acids. Germline CDR1 is SGHVS and CDR2 is FQNEAQ. V lost 5 bases, J lost 5 bases, and 7 bases stayed unmatched. Written as DNA, the CDR3 is TGTGCCAGCAGCCCAGCCAGGGGGCGAACTGAAGCTTTCTTT. Amino acids: CASSPARGRTEAFF. Looking up the rest from reference TRBV7-8 and TRBJ1-1 gives the full variable domain: GAGVSQSPRYKVAKRGQDVALRCDPISGHVSLFWYQQALGQGPEFLTYFQNEAQLDKSGLPSDRFFAERPEGSVSTLKIQRTQQEDSAVYLCASSPARGRTEAFFGQGTRLTVV.

V usage is TRBV24-1 and J usage is TRBJ2-3; D perhaps matches TRBD1 (6 bases). This CDR3 spans 13 amino acids. Looked up from germline, CDR1 is KGHDR and CDR2 is SFDVKD. The germline V and J ends were trimmed by 7 bases and 6 bases, with 13 bases remaining between them. The CDR3 region has the DNA TGTGCCACCAGAACAACAGGGTCGGATACGCAGTATTTT. Encoded protein: CATRTTGSDTQYF.

The chain recombines TRBV4-1 with TRBJ1-6; 8 bases align to TRBD1. CDR3 length: 16 amino acids. V was clipped by 1 base and J by 5 bases; unmatched bases: 4. Per the germline V gene, CDR1 is MGHRA and CDR2 is YSYEKL. CDR3 residues: CASSQAWDRNNSPLHF. CDR3 in DNA: TGCGCCAGCAGCCAAGCTTGGGACAGGAATAATTCACCCCTCCACTTT.

The chain is built from TRBV12-5 and TRBJ2-1, with TRBD2 matching over 15 bases. The V segment lost 4 bases and the J segment 8 bases; nucleotides outside the gene matches: 6. The CDR3 loop spans 16 amino acids. Germline values: CDR1 LGHNT, CDR2 FRNRAP. The CDR3 coding sequence is TGTGCTAGTGGTTCCCGGACTAGCGGGGGGGCCGATGAGCAGTTCTTC. It encodes CASGSRTSGGADEQFF.

The chain employs TRBV5-5 and TRBJ2-3; D remains unclear. The germline CDR1 and CDR2 sequences are SGHKS and YYEKEE (reference sequence). Trimming pared 6 bases from V and 11 bases from J, leaving 13 bases between. The length of the CDR3 is 11 residues. CDR3 residues: CASTYGRGQYF. The CDR3 nucleotides are TGTGCCAGCACTTACGGTCGTGGGCAGTATTTT.

This clone was seen a handful of times. CDR3 region: CASSPHGVQQPQHF. CDR3 coding DNA: TGTGCCAGCAGTCCTCACGGGGTGCAACAGCCCCAGCATTTT. The chain joins TRBV3-1 (or the pseudogene TRBV3-2) to TRBJ1-5; D gene ambiguous. Germline CDR1 is LGHDT and CDR2 is YNNKEL (reference sequence). CDR3 size: 14 residues. Trimming took off 6 bases at V and 7 bases at J, with 16 bases between the two ends.

The rearrangement links TRBV12-5 to TRBJ2-1; D uncertain. The CDR3 runs 13 residues. The germline V gene has CDR1 LGHNT and CDR2 FRNRAP. Trimming took off 7 bases at V and 12 bases at J, with 19 bases between the two ends. Here the CDR3 DNA reads TGTGCTAGTGCCCACCCCACCCTTTCGGGGCAGTTCTTC. Protein product: CASAHPTLSGQFF.

This clone was seen a single time. The rearrangement joins TRBV7-9 to TRBJ2-1; no clear D gene. V lost 3 bases and J 4 bases, leaving 13 bases between the germline ends. The CDR3 runs to 15 residues. CDR1 and CDR2 (germline): SEHNR, FQNEAQ (reference sequence). CDR3 sequence (DNA): TGTGCCAGCAGCTTCCCCCCCTCCGGTTACAATGAGCAGTTCTTC. It codes for CASSFPPSGYNEQFF.

This clone appeared a single time. The rearrangement uses TRBV7-8 and TRBJ2-3; TRBD2 might be the D (5 bases). V gave up 1 base and J gave up 2 bases, with 10 bases separating them. The CDR3 extends over 15 amino acids. Looked up from germline, CDR1 is SGHVS and CDR2 is FQNEAQ. Written as DNA, the CDR3 is TGTGCCAGCAGCTTAGAAACGGGATTCACAGATACGCAGTATTTT. Translation: CASSLETGFTDTQYF.

This sequence joins TRBV5-6 and TRBJ2-5; D is possibly TRBD1 (6 bases). Trimming removed 1 base at V and 2 bases at J, with 15 bases between. The length of the CDR3 is 16 residues. CDR1 SGHDT and CDR2 YYEEEE come from the germline V gene. CDR3 DNA sequence: TGTGCCAGCAGCTTGATCCGGCAGGGGTTGCAAGAGACCCAGTACTTC. Amino acids: CASSLIRQGLQETQYF. The whole variable domain, filled in from reference TRBV5-6 and TRBJ2-5, reads DAGVTQSPTHLIKTRGQQVTLRCSPKSGHDTVSWYQQALGQGPQFIFQYYEEEERQRGNFPDRFSGHQFPNYSSELNVNALLLGDSALYLCASSLIRQGLQETQYFGPGTRLLVL.

J is TRBJ2-1 and V is TRBV6-2 or TRBV6-3, with TRBD2 matching 12 bases. Trimming took 4 bases from V and 10 from J; bases not matched to a gene: 8. CDR3 length equals 15 residues. Germline V CDR1 and CDR2: MNHEY, SVGEGT. CDR3 sequence (DNA): TGTGCCAGCAGTTTCCTAGCGGGGGGGCCCGGGGAGCAGTTCTTC. Translating gives CASSFLAGGPGEQFF.

V is TRBV30 and J is TRBJ1-5; D unclear. Germline V gene lookup returns CDR1 GTSNPN and CDR2 SVGIG (reference sequence). Deletions cut 2 bases from V and 1 base from J, with 6 bases between. The CDR3 extends over 13 amino acids. For the CDR3, the DNA is TGTGCCTGGAGTCTTCAGAGCAATCAGCCCCAGCATTTT. This encodes CAWSLQSNQPQHF.

The rearrangement joins TRBV3-1 (or the pseudogene TRBV3-2) to TRBJ1-2; D possibly corresponds to TRBD1 (6 bases). The CDR3 contains 15 residues. V was pared by 6 bases and J by 4 bases, with 18 bases between. The germline CDR1 and CDR2 sequences are LGHDT and YNNKEL (reference sequence). CDR3: CASSPSRGSVYGYTF. CDR3 in DNA: TGTGCCAGCAGTCCCTCCAGGGGATCTGTCTATGGCTACACCTTC.

The chain combines TRBV5-5 with TRBJ2-7, with D tentatively TRBD1 (6 bases). V shed 4 bases and J shed 0 bases, with 14 bases lying between them. CDR3 length: 15 amino acids. Germline assignment: CDR1 SGHKS and CDR2 YYEKEE (reference sequence). The CDR3 coding sequence is TGTGCCAGCAGCCATTTGGACAGTCGCTCCTACGAGCAGTACTTC. Protein: CASSHLDSRSYEQYF.

The J gene is TRBJ2-7, the V gene TRBV29-1, with TRBD2 as a possible D gene (7 bases). The CDR3 totals 12 residues. V lost 7 bases to trimming and J lost 7 bases, with 17 bases between them. CDR1 and CDR2 (germline): SQVTM, ANQGSEA. CDR3 amino acids: CSAGGRAWEQYF. Written as DNA, the CDR3 is TGCAGCGCCGGGGGGCGGGCCTGGGAGCAGTACTTC.

The V gene is TRBV29-1, the J gene TRBJ1-5, with D perhaps TRBD1 (5 bases). Deletions cut 7 bases from V and 5 bases from J, with 18 bases between. CDR1 and CDR2 (germline): SQVTM, ANQGSEA. CDR3 size: 14 residues. This CDR3 reads CSAVSGRRDQPQHF. The DNA of the CDR3 is TGCAGCGCGGTGTCAGGGAGGCGCGATCAGCCCCAGCATTTT.

This clone occurred once. The rearrangement uses TRBV20-1 and TRBJ2-1; D remains unclear. Germline CDR1 and CDR2: DFQATT and SNEGSKA (reference sequence). This CDR3 has 13 amino acids. The V end was cut by 3 bases, the J end by 2 bases, with 8 bases between. DNA of the CDR3: TGCAGTGCTAGTTACACCACCTACAATGAGCAGTTCTTC. Its translation: CSASYTTYNEQFF.

This rearrangement joins TRBV7-2 to TRBJ2-7; 9 bases map to TRBD2. Germline loops: CDR1 SGHTA, CDR2 FQGNSA. J was trimmed by 8 bases and V by 8 bases; bases with no gene match: 4. The CDR3 covers 11 residues. The CDR3: CASGSGGQQYF. In DNA, the CDR3 is TGTGCCAGCGGTAGCGGGGGCCAGCAGTACTTC.

The V gene is TRBV15, the J gene TRBJ2-5, with 7 positions matching TRBD1. This CDR3 contains 14 residues. V lost 3 bases and J lost 3; bases outside the gene matches: 4. The germline V gene has CDR1 LNHNV and CDR2 YYDKDF (reference sequence). The CDR3 DNA sequence: TGTGCCACCAGCAGGGCCGGGACAGAAGAGACCCAGTACTTC. Residues: CATSRAGTEETQYF.

The chain carries TRBV7-2 and TRBJ2-1; D unresolved. This CDR3 comprises 12 residues. V was clipped by 4 bases and J by 7 bases, with 8 bases between them. Germline V gene lookup returns CDR1 SGHTA and CDR2 FQGNSA. This CDR3 reads CASSSSGNEQFF. The CDR3 region has the DNA TGTGCCAGCAGCTCCTCCGGGAATGAGCAGTTCTTC.